This TCR beta chain was captured by sequencing in a study of cytomegalovirus exposure and HLA in healthy donors (dated by TCRdb to between 2016 and 2019). For the wider study: In an earlier analysis of fewer than 750 of the donors, 276 Gb of sequence data and 100 million or so unique TCR beta sequences from about 179 million T cells were reported. Approximately 330 gigabases of sequencing data and 75 million to 85 million unique TCR sequences made up an early release that covered 640 HLA-typed donors. Of the roughly 420 genotyped donors, approximately 81% were placed in the genetic ancestry cluster associated with self-reported Caucasian donors. The study aimed to test whether signatures of past pathogen exposure could be identified by cataloging public T cell receptors. The study profiled the T cell repertoires of around 700 subjects by immunosequencing and related them to cytomegalovirus serostatus. In addition to the first cohort of 500 to 850 subjects, a separate validation cohort of 130 or so different subjects was used. High-throughput TCR immunosequencing, statistical association of individual TCRs with disease status, and machine learning were combined to predict cytomegalovirus infection status. In a later analysis, previously published TCR beta repertoires from about 670 donors were re-analyzed and high-resolution HLA genotyping was added so that TCR occurrence patterns could be studied. In the later analysis, no new phenotypic data were used to find candidate immune exposures; instead, reliance was placed on TCR beta sequences and their occurrence across donors. An earlier analysis of nearly 600 of the donors applied high-throughput TCR beta sequencing to assess whether each TCR beta V gene segment acted as functional or pseudogenic. Donor age, sex, ethnicity and CMV serostatus were compiled together with the repertoire data. A later genetic analysis took genome-wide SNP genotypes for 398 of the 666 donors and used that subset as a discovery cohort. All discovery cohort repertoires had been generated on a single sequencing platform. HLA typing covered class I and class II loci at four-digit resolution. The number of typed donors differed by locus: about 620-630 for A, B, C, DRB1 and DQB1; some 500 for DQA1; some 610 for DPA1; and about 450 for DPB1. Because of strong linkage in the cohort, four to six DR-DQ haplotypes were treated as single units for association and clustering. Among 300 to 450 genotyped donors of the cohort, an average of approximately 250,000 unique TCR beta nucleotide sequences were sequenced per donor, roughly a sixth of them non-productive. The paper's findings and limits, for the study overall: Because the 87-base-pair reads could not distinguish some IMGT-functional V segments, including TRBV6-2 and TRBV6-3, those segments were excluded. Compared with equally common non-associated chains, HLA-associated TCR beta chains in a later analysis were more clonally expanded and had lower generation probabilities. A further reported finding was that TCR beta sequences accurately predicted the HLA-A and HLA-B alleles for most subjects in the first cohort. Several of the top co-occurrence clusters appeared to be linked to parvovirus B19, influenza, CMV and Epstein-Barr virus, according to a later analysis. Sequencing depth was assumed to be roughly uniform across donors in the presence/absence analyses, though that assumption may not hold. The classifier was reported to diagnose cytomegalovirus status with high specificity and sensitivity in both the original cohort and the validation cohort. In a later analysis, TCR association rates were found to vary across HLA loci, with the most associated TCRs seen for DRB1 alleles and the fewest for HLA-C alleles. For the cohort, immune exposure information was limited to CMV serostatus. A cluster of highly shared sequence variants was judged likely to represent a technical artifact of the sequencing pipeline. Assigning TCR associations to individual alleles was difficult when HLA alleles, especially DR and DQ, strongly co-occurred. An association between a missense DCLRE1C variant and V-gene and J-gene trimming of TCR beta chains was found in a later genetic analysis and replicated in an independent cohort. In vitro tests confirmed that a few of the cytomegalovirus-associated TCR beta chains recognize cytomegalovirus antigens. The earlier analysis of some 540 of the donors excluded over 15 rarely observed V segments, including chromosome 9 orphons, because counts were too low. Correlated functional status among segregating V segments might be attributable to linkage disequilibrium, but an unknown experimental factor could not be ruled out. Most TCR sequences were seen in very few donors, while some public TCRs were found in many individuals. According to the authors, the approach could potentially be generalized to other disease states and immunological phenotypes. A total of 150 to 200 TCR beta chains were listed by the study as associated with cytomegalovirus. HLA typing was unavailable for some donors at each locus, so association tests used only the typed subset. A later analysis found that most CMV-associated TCR beta chains appeared HLA-restricted, with HLA associations seemingly driven largely by CMV exposure. At a false discovery rate of 0.05, a later analysis linked under 20,000 TCR beta sequences to specific HLA alleles. In this cohort, only TCR beta chains were sequenced, and detectable features were limited by the absence of alpha or paired-chain data. An earlier analysis of approximately 530 of the donors showed that most TCR beta V segments appeared in productive rearrangements either about 87% or about 30% of the time, which broadly matched IMGT annotations. A later genetic analysis reported fewer N-insertions in productive TCRs among donors in an Asian-associated ancestry cluster than the approximately 700-donor mean.

The cohort was made up of approximately 670 healthy bone marrow donors. All cohort members were sampled while nominally healthy, although unrecorded immune exposures were likely present. The donor tested CMV seronegative, placing the donor among the approximately 400 seronegative members of the cohort. A peripheral blood sample was collected from each donor, and TCR beta sequencing was performed on peripheral blood mononuclear cells. The Qiagen DNeasy Blood Extraction Kit was used to extract genomic DNA from the blood cell samples. Trimming takes 2 bases off V and 6 bases off J; junction bases not matched to a gene: 11. The CDR3 spans 17 residues, from the cysteine through the phenylalanine. Only the CDR3 DNA stays, 51 bases, in frame from base 1. According to the germline V gene, CDR1 reads SGHTA and CDR2 reads FQGNSA. Receptors were amplified or captured by the immunoSEQ multiplex PCR assay. For the multiplex PCR, a mixture combining 60 forward primers for TCR Vbeta segments and 13 reverse primers for TCR Jbeta segments was used. Amplification of the CDR3 region of rearranged TCR beta genes was performed with a multiplex PCR assay on genomic DNA. Amplified TCR beta libraries were sequenced as 87-base-pair reads on the Illumina HiSeq System. In the original analysis: A later analysis tallied roughly 78 million unique TCR beta chains across the 640 or so repertoires, and about 10 million of those chains were shared by two or more donors. Raw reads were error-corrected and collapsed into unique sequences by a nearest-neighbor algorithm in which closely related sequences were merged to remove PCR and sequencing errors. Alignment of CDR3 sequences to IMGT reference sequences was used to assign V, D and J gene segments. For a sequence to be retained, a match of at least six nucleotides was required to both a V gene segment and a J gene segment. Rearrangements were classified as productive when the CDR3 lacked stop codons and remained in frame with V and J, and all other rearrangements were classified as non-productive. CDR3 was defined according to IMGT convention as the region running from the second conserved V-encoded cysteine to the conserved J-encoded phenylalanine. Sequences without an unambiguous match to a single V gene segment were excluded from the earlier analysis of approximately 600 of the donors. In an earlier analysis of roughly 500 of the donors, V segments were called functional above 56.7% productive rearrangements and were called segregating when the between-donor standard deviation exceeded 5%. A statistical classification framework was built to diagnose cytomegalovirus status from the catalog of TCR beta chain sequences. A later analysis assigned V and J genes by comparing TCR nucleotide sequences with IMGT/GENE-DB human TR gene sequences. A later analysis assigned CDR3 sequences and most-parsimonious VDJ recombination scenarios with the TCRdist pipeline. In a later analysis, each TCR beta chain was defined by its CDR3 amino acid sequence together with its V-gene family, and reads without a unique V-gene family were excluded. A later analysis removed 600 or so highly shared, low-generation-probability nucleotide sequences to deal with suspected cross-contamination and a sequencing artifact. For each public chain, a later analysis derived a clonal expansion index from normalized ranks of inferred template counts within each repertoire. In a later analysis, generation probabilities were computed with a VDJ recombination model fitted to out-of-frame rearrangements, and the resulting probabilities were checked against IGoR. In a later analysis, hypergeometric tests were used to score TCR-TCR, TCR-HLA and TCR-CMV co-occurrence, with a repertoire-size bias correction applied to TCR pairs. A later analysis estimated false discovery rates by permuting HLA or CMV assignments 20 times. In a later analysis, co-occurring TCRs were grouped using DBSCAN, and TCRdist sequence similarity was added for clustering within HLA-allele-positive subsets. For co-occurrence clustering, repertoires with fewer than 30,000 or more than 120,000 public chains were excluded, along with five repertoires with anomalous nucleotide sharing. Drawn from immuneACCESS, this table holds only the in-frame rearrangements with V and J called that TCRdb kept. Clones are partly lost; checked studies trace under half to an unresolved V gene and leave the rest unexplained. The V and J calls and the clone size are those of that table, but D and trimming were determined from the DNA. A total of more than 200,000 clones appear in this sample, 60% to 80% of them only once. The top ten clonotypes cover over 1.5% of the sample.

A note on this clone: Its antigen target is currently unknown. Base qualities are missing; no much larger clone stands one base away.

This TCR derives from a male donor in good health and CMV-seronegative. The rearranged chain carries TRBV7-2 and TRBJ2-1; the central 9 bases match TRBD1. The sequenced sample was PBMCs. The nucleotides read TGTGCCAGCAGCTTAAACCGGGACAGGGTTGATGGCAATGAGCAGTTCTTC. It translates to CASSLNRDRVDGNEQFF.